This passage covers 14 T cell receptor delta chains from one sample sequenced in a study of gamma delta lymphoproliferative disorders and STAT genes. TCRdb reran clone calling via CATT on the multiplex PCR reads. The sample has 1,500 to 2,000 delta-chain clones, 2.5% to 3% seen once. Sequencing used genomic DNA taken from PBMCs of patients and controls. Sequenced material: blood. All receptors come from a human donor in good health.

This clone was counted only a few times. A read error may produce the germline difference seen at one junction end. V gene TRDV2 combines with J gene TRDJ1, with 8 positions matching TRDD3. The length of the CDR3 is 18 residues. CDR1 GEAIGNYY and CDR2 EKD come from the germline V gene. The CDR3 here is CACDTVGLGENGTDKFIF. The CDR3 DNA reads as TGTGCCTGTGACACCGTAGGGCTGGGGGAAAACGGGACCGATAAATTCATCTTT.

Details on this clone: TCRdb records a much larger clone's protein for this DNA, with a difference at residue 14 that likely arises from a read error; the protein given is the translation of the DNA. The rearrangement links TRDV3 to TRDJ1; 8 bases map to TRDD3. This CDR3 is 16 amino acids long. CDR1 and CDR2 from the germline V gene are TVYSNPD and GDNSRS (reference sequence). The CDR3, as DNA: TGTGCCTCCCGTGGGTACTGGGGATACTGCACCGATAAACCCATCTTT. It codes for CASRGYWGYCTDKPIF.

Concerning this clone itself: The mismatch at residue 15 between this DNA's translation and the TCRdb protein of a much larger clone likely reflects a read error; the protein shown is translated from the DNA. V and J are TRDV2 and TRDJ1, with TRDD3 matching over 10 bases. CDR3 size: 17 residues. Germline lookup yields CDR1 GEAIGNYY and CDR2 EKD. CDR3: CACDTVSPGGYSNKPIF. CDR3 coding DNA: TGTGCCTGTGACACCGTAAGTCCTGGGGGATATTCCAATAAACCCATCTTT.

With regard to this clone: TCRdb's protein for this DNA is that of a much larger clone and differs from the translation at residue 4, likely a read error; the protein shown is the DNA translation. The genes are TRDV2 and TRDJ3; 8 bases agree with TRDD3. Looked up from germline, CDR1 is GEAIGNYY and CDR2 is EKD. This CDR3 contains 18 residues. V dropped 5 bases and J dropped 5; count of bases not matched to a gene: 13. The CDR3 region has the DNA TGTGCCTGTGGCACGTACTGGGGGGCGAGAGGGGACACCCGACAGATGTTTTTC. Its translation: CACGTYWGARGDTRQMFF.

By share, this clone counts as large. Other DNA sequences from this sample encode an identical CDR3 as well. This chain uses TRDV3 with TRDJ1; D possibly corresponds to TRDD3 (6 bases). The CDR3 has 17 amino acids. V was clipped by 0 bases and J by 2 bases, with 22 bases between them. Germline V gene lookup returns CDR1 TVYSNPD and CDR2 GDNSRS (reference sequence). CDR3 nucleotide sequence: TGTGCCTTTAGATGGATCGGTGGGGGCCTGTTAACCGATAAACTCATCTTT. This translates into CAFRWIGGGLLTDKLIF.

The sample holds a few counts of this clone. With a far larger clone one base away, a read error is the likely cause. The sample contains more than one DNA sequence encoding this CDR3. The chain uses TRDV3 and TRDJ1; D is possibly TRDD3 (6 bases). With 0 bases removed from V and 2 bases from J, the gap between germline ends came to 22 bases. The CDR3 has 17 amino acids. Germline V gene sequence: CDR1 TVYSNPD, CDR2 GDNSRS (reference sequence). CDR3: CAFRWIGGGLLTDKLIF. CDR3 DNA: TGTGCCTTTAGATGGATCGGTGGGGGCCTATTAACCGATAAACTCATCTTT.

This clone counts as large. The identical CDR3 is also encoded by other nucleotide sequences in the sample. This sequence joins TRAV29/DV5 and TRDJ1, with 9 bases fitting TRDD3. Germline V CDR1 and CDR2: NSMFDY, ISSIKDK. The length of the CDR3 is 22 residues. V shed 3 bases and J 0 bases; nucleotides not matched to a gene: 27. CDR3 loop: CAANRPSHQTDRTGGHTDKLIF. The CDR3 nucleotides are TGTGCAGCAAATCGGCCTTCCCACCAAACGGATCGGACTGGGGGACACACCGATAAACTCATCTTT.

On this clone: The protein TCRdb lists belongs to a much larger clone and differs from this DNA's translation at residue 8, which points to a read error; the protein shown is made from the DNA. The chain has TRDV1 and TRDJ1, with a weak D call TRDD2 (5 bases). Trimming removed 2 bases at V and 0 bases at J, with 10 bases between. CDR1 and CDR2 (germline): TSWWSYY, QGS. The CDR3 sequence is 15 residues long. The CDR3 region is CALGESSLYTDKLIF. In DNA, the CDR3 is TGTGCTCTTGGGGAATCTTCCCTGTACACCGATAAACTCATCTTT.

This clone was picked up a small number of times. V usage is TRDV2 and J usage is TRDJ1; TRDD3 matches 12 bases. Germline V gene data show CDR1 as GEAIGNYY and CDR2 as EKD. This CDR3 has 18 amino acids. Trimming took 3 bases from V and 0 from J; bases not matched to a gene: 10. The CDR3 spells CACDSLLGDTHYTDKLIF. CDR3 coding DNA: TGTGCCTGTGACTCCTTGCTGGGGGATACGCATTACACCGATAAACTCATCTTT.

Details on this clone: This DNA's translation and the protein TCRdb lists, from a much larger clone, do not match at residue 7, likely due to a read error; the protein shown is translated from the DNA. V is TRAV29/DV5 and J is TRDJ1; 10 bases match TRDD3. CDR3 length equals 19 residues. J gave up 0 bases and V 0 bases, and 14 bases lay outside the gene matches. From germline, CDR1 is NSMFDY and CDR2 ISSIKDK. This chain's CDR3 is CAASVPRVLGDLYTDKLIF. CDR3 sequence (DNA): TGTGCAGCAAGCGTCCCGCGGGTACTGGGGGATCTCTACACCGATAAACTCATCTTT.

Turning to this clone: TCRdb lists the protein of a much larger clone for this DNA, which differs at residue 4, so this is likely a read error; the protein given here is translated from the DNA itself. V is TRDV2 and J is TRDJ1; 12 bases align to TRDD3. In germline, CDR1 is GEAIGNYY, CDR2 EKD. With 6 bases clipped from V and 0 bases from J, the junction kept 10 bases outside the gene matches. The CDR3 is 17 residues long. CDR3 coding DNA: TGTGCCTGTAACGTACTGGGGGATACCATTCACACCGATAAACTCATCTTT. Protein sequence: CACNVLGDTIHTDKLIF.

A few counts support this clone. A read error likely explains this, since a far larger clone differs by one base. Other DNA variants within this sample encode the same CDR3. The J gene is TRDJ1, the V gene TRDV2; D is possibly TRDD3 (6 bases). CDR1 is GEAIGNYY, CDR2 EKD, per germline. V was trimmed by 2 bases and J by 4 bases, leaving 22 bases between them. CDR3 length equals 17 residues. The CDR3 spells CACDRLGASVSYDKLIF. The CDR3 bases are TGTGCCTGTGACAGACTGGGAGCCTCAGTTTCTTACGATAAACTCATCTTT.

About this clone: The amino acid sequence in TCRdb belongs to a much larger clone and departs from this DNA's translation at residue 8, likely a sequencing read error; the sequence shown is translated from the DNA. The chain combines TRDV2 with TRDJ1; D ambiguous. Trimming removed 0 bases from V and 0 bases from J, with 13 bases in between. This CDR3 region has 16 residues. Per germline, CDR1 GEAIGNYY and CDR2 EKD. This CDR3 is CACDTVASQDTDKLIF. The CDR3 bases are TGTGCCTGTGACACCGTGGCCTCGCAGGACACCGATAAACTCATCTTT.

This clone counts as large. The chain employs TRAV29/DV5 and TRDJ1; 9 positions agree with TRDD3. CDR3 length equals 20 residues. Per the germline V gene, CDR1 is NSMFDY and CDR2 is ISSIKDK. Trimming took 0 bases from V and 0 from J; bases not matched to a gene: 18. CDR3 DNA: TGTGCAGCAAGCGGCTTCCACAGGGTGGGGGATAGGTTGTACACCGATAAACTCATCTTT. This encodes CAASGFHRVGDRLYTDKLIF.